These T cell receptor beta chains were read from a single sample in a study of blood T cell repertoires in COVID-19. Method: immunoSEQ multiplex PCR; TCRdb's copy keeps in-frame clones and lacks some. The sample yields around 120,000 clones, 90% seen once. Sequencing was carried out using peripheral blood. These receptor sequences come from a man over 45 with active COVID-19. CDR3s include the opening cysteine and the closing phenylalanine or tryptophan. A D gene is named only where the DNA matches it firmly. Clone size appears in some rows only: once, few, many, or a class for an expanded clone.

d_gene	v_gene	j_gene	abundance	CDR3aa	CDR3nt
-	TRBV6-5	TRBJ1-6	-	CASSYSDTGPNSPLHF	TGTGCCAGCAGTTACTCCGACACAGGACCTAATTCACCCCTCCACTTT
TRBD1	TRBV5-1	TRBJ1-3	-	CASSWTADRGPGNTIYF	TGCGCCAGCAGCTGGACCGCGGACAGGGGGCCTGGAAACACCATATATTTT
-	TRBV5-6	TRBJ2-5	-	CASSSIGGVRETQYF	TGTGCCAGCAGCTCGATAGGGGGGGTACGGGAGACCCAGTACTTC
TRBD1	TRBV18	TRBJ1-6	-	CASSLGQGARALHF	TGTGCCAGCTCACTAGGACAGGGGGCGAGGGCCCTCCACTTT
-	TRBV14	TRBJ1-4	-	CASSQGGKAGTNEKLFF	TGTGCCAGCAGCCAAGGAGGCAAGGCGGGAACTAATGAAAAACTGTTTTTT
-	TRBV7-9	TRBJ2-1	-	CASSLEAGTGYNEQFF	TGTGCCAGCAGCTTAGAAGCCGGGACTGGGTACAATGAGCAGTTCTTC
-	TRBV9	TRBJ2-1	-	CASSVGQASGQFF	TGTGCCAGCAGCGTAGGTCAGGCAAGCGGGCAGTTCTTC
TRBD1	TRBV7-9	TRBJ2-5	-	CASSLNNRGQTQYF	TGTGCCAGCAGCTTAAACAACAGGGGTCAGACCCAGTACTTC
-	TRBV9	TRBJ2-3	once	CASSPLEGLAHTDTQYF	TGTGCCAGCAGCCCTCTGGAAGGGCTAGCTCACACAGATACGCAGTATTTT
-	TRBV11-2	TRBJ1-1	-	CASSLPGWNTEAFF	TGTGCCAGCAGCTTACCAGGGTGGAACACTGAAGCTTTCTTT
TRBD1	TRBV24-1	TRBJ2-1	-	CATSDTGTGPRGEQFF	TGTGCCACCAGTGACACCGGGACAGGGCCGAGGGGTGAGCAGTTCTTC
TRBD2	TRBV19	TRBJ2-2	-	CASSGTSVYTGELFF	TGTGCCAGTAGCGGGACTAGCGTATACACCGGGGAGCTGTTTTTT
TRBD1	TRBV18	TRBJ2-2	-	CASSSLGQGNLRELFF	TGTGCCAGCTCATCACTCGGACAGGGTAATCTCCGGGAGCTGTTTTTT
-	TRBV3-1/TRBV3-2	TRBJ1-5	-	CASSLSDISNQPQHF	TGTGCCAGCAGCCTCTCTGACATTAGCAATCAGCCCCAGCATTTT
TRBD1	TRBV10-3	TRBJ2-1	-	CAIKEQGVKEQFF	TGTGCCATCAAGGAGCAGGGGGTAAAGGAGCAGTTCTTC
-	TRBV7-9	TRBJ2-1	-	CASSLVEFNEQFF	TGTGCCAGCAGCTTAGTAGAATTCAATGAGCAGTTCTTC
-	TRBV11-2	TRBJ1-3	-	CASSLEGNTIYF	TGTGCCAGCAGCTTAGAGGGCAACACCATATATTTT
-	TRBV19	TRBJ2-2	-	CASSIWPHAGELFF	TGTGCCAGTAGTATATGGCCCCACGCCGGGGAGCTGTTTTTT
TRBD2	TRBV5-5	TRBJ2-2	-	CASSLSMRGDTGELFF	TGTGCCAGCAGCTTAAGTATGCGGGGGGACACCGGGGAGCTGTTTTTT
-	TRBV5-5	TRBJ2-5	-	CASSWNRMQETQYF	TGTGCCAGCAGCTGGAACAGGATGCAAGAGACCCAGTACTTC
-	TRBV19	TRBJ1-2	-	CASIPLPGVGYGYTF	TGTGCCAGTATCCCGCTGCCCGGGGTAGGCTATGGCTACACCTTC
TRBD2	TRBV11-2	TRBJ2-1	once	CASSSKRTSRSSSYNEQFF	TGTGCCAGCAGTTCGAAACGGACTAGCCGTTCCAGCTCCTACAATGAGCAGTTCTTC
-	TRBV9	TRBJ1-1	-	CASSSQLNTEAFF	TGTGCCAGCAGCTCTCAGTTGAACACTGAAGCTTTCTTT
-	TRBV5-1	TRBJ2-3	-	CASSLYPQGLSTDTQYF	TGCGCCAGCAGCTTGTATCCGCAGGGCCTCAGCACAGATACGCAGTATTTT
TRBD2	TRBV7-2	TRBJ2-3	-	CASSLAFRTSGTDTQYF	TGTGCCAGCAGCTTAGCGTTCAGGACTAGCGGCACAGATACGCAGTATTTT
-	TRBV6-1	TRBJ1-3	-	CASSEFGSRGNTIYF	TGTGCCAGCAGTGAATTCGGGTCTCGTGGAAACACCATATATTTT
-	TRBV7-2	TRBJ1-6	-	CASMESANSPLHF	TGTGCCAGCATGGAGTCAGCTAATTCACCCCTCCACTTT
TRBD2	TRBV5-1	TRBJ2-3	once	CASSPRPSGNTDTQYF	TGCGCCAGCAGCCCTCGGCCTAGCGGAAACACAGATACGCAGTATTTT
TRBD1	TRBV10-3	TRBJ2-7	-	CAIRDREQGQYF	TGTGCCATCAGAGACAGGGAGCAGGGGCAGTACTTC
-	TRBV5-6	TRBJ1-3	-	CASSPFGRAGNTIYF	TGTGCCAGCAGCCCCTTCGGCAGGGCTGGAAACACCATATATTTT
-	TRBV19	TRBJ1-6	few	CASSMLSNSPLHF	TGTGCCAGTAGTATGCTGAGTAATTCACCCCTCCACTTT
-	TRBV14	TRBJ2-5	once	CASSQVQFQETQYF	TGTGCCAGCAGCCAAGTTCAGTTCCAAGAGACCCAGTACTTC
-	TRBV5-1	TRBJ1-3	few	CASSLGVGAPSGNTIYF	TGCGCCAGCAGCTTGGGGGTAGGGGCCCCCTCTGGAAACACCATATATTTT
TRBD1	TRBV2	TRBJ1-1	-	CASRDRTGPNTEAFF	TGTGCCAGCAGGGATCGGACAGGTCCGAACACTGAAGCTTTCTTT
TRBD1	TRBV5-4	TRBJ1-2	-	CASSGGGSGVKGYTF	TGTGCCAGCAGCGGAGGGGGCTCCGGGGTAAAGGGCTACACCTTC
-	TRBV19	TRBJ1-2	-	CASSIRRGVDYGYTF	TGTGCCAGTAGTATTCGTCGGGGGGTGGACTATGGCTACACCTTC
-	TRBV5-5	TRBJ2-7	-	CASSPWAGSYEQYF	TGTGCCAGCAGCCCCTGGGCTGGGTCCTACGAGCAGTACTTC
TRBD1	TRBV29-1	TRBJ2-3	-	CSVVSQGASTDTQYF	TGCAGCGTTGTGTCGCAGGGGGCCAGCACAGATACGCAGTATTTT
-	TRBV3-1/TRBV3-2	TRBJ1-1	few	CASIQGFRAFF	TGTGCCAGCATACAGGGATTTCGGGCTTTCTTT
TRBD1	TRBV5-6	TRBJ1-5	-	CASSPRTGHQPQHF	TGTGCCAGCAGCCCTCGGACAGGGCATCAGCCCCAGCATTTT
TRBD1	TRBV6-1	TRBJ1-5	-	CASSDRDRGSNQPQHF	TGTGCCAGCAGTGATCGGGACAGGGGTAGCAATCAGCCCCAGCATTTT
TRBD1	TRBV11-2	TRBJ1-4	-	CASSLDSQGQPNEKLFF	TGTGCCAGCAGCTTAGATTCCCAGGGACAGCCGAATGAAAAACTGTTTTTT
TRBD2	TRBV27	TRBJ2-1	once	CASSFYSAQLAEQFF	TGTGCCAGCAGTTTCTACTCCGCCCAACTAGCGGAGCAGTTCTTC
-	TRBV19	TRBJ1-5	-	CASTPGETNNQPQHF	TGTGCCAGTACCCCAGGGGAGACGAACAATCAGCCCCAGCATTTT
-	TRBV9	TRBJ2-2	-	CASSGDSNTGELFF	TGTGCCAGCAGCGGGGACTCGAACACCGGGGAGCTGTTTTTT
TRBD2	TRBV3-1/TRBV3-2	TRBJ2-1	-	CASSPGGGRAHNEQFF	TGTGCCAGCAGCCCTGGGGGCGGGAGGGCCCACAATGAGCAGTTCTTC
-	TRBV9	TRBJ2-3	once	CASSPRPSTDTQYF	TGTGCCAGCAGCCCGCGGCCCAGCACAGATACGCAGTATTTT
TRBD2	TRBV2	TRBJ2-3	-	CASTEGSGVSATQYF	TGTGCCAGCACCGAGGGTAGCGGGGTATCTGCTACGCAGTATTTT
-	TRBV5-1	TRBJ1-2	-	CASTGRTSGTTTYGYTF	TGCGCCAGCACTGGACGAACTAGTGGGACAACCACCTATGGCTACACCTTC
TRBD1	TRBV19	TRBJ1-3	-	CASTPTGGRRNTIYF	TGTGCCAGTACCCCGACAGGGGGCAGGAGAAACACCATATATTTT
-	TRBV5-6	TRBJ2-2	-	CASSRGQLNTGELFF	TGTGCCAGCAGCCGTGGGCAGCTGAACACCGGGGAGCTGTTTTTT
TRBD2	TRBV7-8	TRBJ2-3	-	CASSNLAGRRTDTQYF	TGTGCCAGCAGTAACCTAGCGGGGCGGAGGACAGATACGCAGTATTTT
TRBD1	TRBV19	TRBJ1-2	-	CASSGTGGNVDGYTF	TGTGCCAGTAGTGGTACAGGGGGCAATGTCGATGGCTACACCTTC
-	TRBV5-5	TRBJ1-6	-	CASSNLPGINSPLHF	TGTGCCAGCAGCAATCTACCCGGTATTAATTCACCCCTCCACTTT
TRBD2	TRBV5-4	TRBJ2-3	-	CAVGTNTDTQYF	TGTGCCGTAGGGACTAACACAGATACGCAGTATTTT